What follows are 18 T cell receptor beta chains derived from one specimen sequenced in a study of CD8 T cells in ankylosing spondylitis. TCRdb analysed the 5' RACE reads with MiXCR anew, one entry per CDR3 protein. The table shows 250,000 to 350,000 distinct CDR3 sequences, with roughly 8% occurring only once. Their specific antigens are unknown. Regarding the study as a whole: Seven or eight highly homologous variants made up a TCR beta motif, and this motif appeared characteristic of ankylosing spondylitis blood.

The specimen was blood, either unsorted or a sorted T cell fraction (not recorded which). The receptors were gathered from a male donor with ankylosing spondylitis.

This CDR3 is CASSQGAADSYEQYF. The CDR3 bases are TGTGCCAGCAGCCAAGGGGCAGCGGACTCCTACGAGCAGTACTTC. The gene calls are TRBV3-1 and TRBJ2-7; D is perhaps TRBD2 (5 bases). The V and J ends lost 1 base and 0 bases respectively, with 10 bases between them. Germline V gives CDR1 LGHDT, CDR2 YNNKEL (reference sequence). This CDR3 has 15 amino acids.

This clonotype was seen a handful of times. CDR3 amino acids: CASSAGTEEAFF. CDR3 coding DNA: TGTGCCAGCAGCGCCGGGACAGAGGAAGCTTTCTTT. This rearrangement joins TRBV5-6 to TRBJ1-1, with TRBD1 matching over 7 bases. The germline V gene encodes CDR1 SGHDT and CDR2 YYEEEE. There are 12 residues in the CDR3. Germline trimming cut 4 bases from V and 8 bases from J; bases unmatched to any gene: 5.

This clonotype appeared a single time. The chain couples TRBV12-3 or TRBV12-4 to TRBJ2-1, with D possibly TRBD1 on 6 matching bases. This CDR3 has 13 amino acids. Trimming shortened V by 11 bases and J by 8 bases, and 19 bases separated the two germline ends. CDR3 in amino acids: CASRGDNYHEQFF. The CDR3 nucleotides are TGTGCCTCCCGAGGGGACAACTATCATGAGCAGTTCTTC.

CDR3 residues: CASSLREAPNTGELFF. The CDR3 DNA follows: TGCGCCAGCAGCTTGCGCGAGGCCCCGAACACCGGGGAGCTGTTTTTT. The chain employs TRBV5-1 and TRBJ2-2, with D unclear. The CDR3 totals 16 residues. V lost 1 base to trimming and J lost 0 bases, with 10 bases between them. Germline loops: CDR1 SGHRS, CDR2 YFSETQ.

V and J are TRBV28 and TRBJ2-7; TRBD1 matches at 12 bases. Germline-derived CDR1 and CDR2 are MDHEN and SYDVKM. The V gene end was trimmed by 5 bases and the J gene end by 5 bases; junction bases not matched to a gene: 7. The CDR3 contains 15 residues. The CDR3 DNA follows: TGTGCCAGCAGTCCCCCGGGACAGGGGGCCCACGAGCAGTACTTC. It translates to CASSPPGQGAHEQYF.

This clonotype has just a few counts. This CDR3 is CASSPMGLTDTQYF. CDR3 sequence (DNA): TGTGCCAGCAGCCCTATGGGTTTGACAGATACGCAGTATTTT. This rearrangement joins TRBV7-2 to TRBJ2-3; D remains ambiguous. The CDR3 is 14 residues long. Trimming stripped 5 bases from V and 3 bases from J, with 12 bases between. The germline V gene encodes CDR1 SGHTA and CDR2 FQGNSA.

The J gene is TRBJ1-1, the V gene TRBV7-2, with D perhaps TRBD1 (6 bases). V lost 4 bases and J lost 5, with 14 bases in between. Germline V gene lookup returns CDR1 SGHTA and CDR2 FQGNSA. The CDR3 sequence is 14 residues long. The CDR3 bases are TGTGCCAGCAGCTACAAGGGGGGGAGTACTGAAGCTTTCTTT. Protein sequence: CASSYKGGSTEAFF.

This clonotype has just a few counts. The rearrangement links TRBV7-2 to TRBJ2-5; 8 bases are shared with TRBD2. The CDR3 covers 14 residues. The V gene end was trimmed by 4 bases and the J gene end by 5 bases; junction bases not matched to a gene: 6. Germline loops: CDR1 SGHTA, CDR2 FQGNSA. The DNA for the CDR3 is TGTGCCAGCAGCTCGAGCGGGAGTTATGAGACCCAGTACTTC. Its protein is CASSSSGSYETQYF.

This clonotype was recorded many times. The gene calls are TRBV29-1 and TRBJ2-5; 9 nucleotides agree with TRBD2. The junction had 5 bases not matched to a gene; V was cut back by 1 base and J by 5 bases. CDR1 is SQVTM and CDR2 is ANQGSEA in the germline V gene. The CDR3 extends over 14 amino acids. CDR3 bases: TGCAGCGTTGAAGGACTAGCGGACGTGGAGACCCAGTACTTC. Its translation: CSVEGLADVETQYF.

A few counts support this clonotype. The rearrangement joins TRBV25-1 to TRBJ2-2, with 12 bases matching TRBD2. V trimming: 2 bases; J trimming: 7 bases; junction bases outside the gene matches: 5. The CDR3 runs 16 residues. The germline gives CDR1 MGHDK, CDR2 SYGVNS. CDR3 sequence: CASSETSGRTHGELFF. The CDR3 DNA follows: TGTGCCAGCAGTGAAACTAGCGGGAGGACGCACGGGGAGCTGTTTTTT.

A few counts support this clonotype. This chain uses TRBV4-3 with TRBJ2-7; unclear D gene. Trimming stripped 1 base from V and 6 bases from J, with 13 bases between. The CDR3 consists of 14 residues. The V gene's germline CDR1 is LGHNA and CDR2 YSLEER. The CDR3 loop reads CASSQARGSGEQYF. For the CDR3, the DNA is TGCGCCAGCAGCCAAGCTCGAGGTTCGGGCGAGCAGTACTTC.

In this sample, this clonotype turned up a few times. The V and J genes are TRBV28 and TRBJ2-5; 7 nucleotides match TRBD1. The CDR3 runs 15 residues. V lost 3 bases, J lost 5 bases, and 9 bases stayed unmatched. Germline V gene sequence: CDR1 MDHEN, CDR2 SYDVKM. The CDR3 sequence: CASSFQTTGAETQYF. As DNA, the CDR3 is TGTGCCAGCAGTTTCCAAACAACAGGGGCCGAGACCCAGTACTTC.

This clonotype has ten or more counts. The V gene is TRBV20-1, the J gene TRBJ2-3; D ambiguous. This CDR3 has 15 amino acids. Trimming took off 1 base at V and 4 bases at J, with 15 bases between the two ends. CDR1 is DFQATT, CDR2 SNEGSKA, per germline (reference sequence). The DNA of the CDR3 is TGCAGTGCTAGAGTCCCCTGGAGTGGGTCAGATACGCAGTATTTT. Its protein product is CSARVPWSGSDTQYF.

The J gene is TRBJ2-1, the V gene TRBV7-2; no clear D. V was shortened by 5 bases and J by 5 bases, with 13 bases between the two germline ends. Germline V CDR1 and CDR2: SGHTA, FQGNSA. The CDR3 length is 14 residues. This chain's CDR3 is CASSHLLQNNEQFF. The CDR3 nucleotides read TGTGCCAGCAGCCACCTCTTGCAGAACAATGAGCAGTTCTTC.

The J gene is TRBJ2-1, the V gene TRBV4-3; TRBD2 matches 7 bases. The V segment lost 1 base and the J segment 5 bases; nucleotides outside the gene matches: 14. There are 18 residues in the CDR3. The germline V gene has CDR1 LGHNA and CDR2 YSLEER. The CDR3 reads CASSQGRAGPLSDNEQFF. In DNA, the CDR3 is TGCGCCAGCAGCCAAGGACGAGCGGGACCATTAAGTGACAATGAGCAGTTCTTC.

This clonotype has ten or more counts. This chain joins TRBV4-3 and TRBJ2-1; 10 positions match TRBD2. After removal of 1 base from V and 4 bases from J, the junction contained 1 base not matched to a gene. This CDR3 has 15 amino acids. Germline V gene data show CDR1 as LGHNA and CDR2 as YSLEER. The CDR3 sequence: CASSQAAGGYNEQFF. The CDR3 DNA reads TGCGCCAGCAGCCAAGCAGCGGGAGGGTACAATGAGCAGTTCTTC.

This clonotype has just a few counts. The CDR3 spells CASSFRQGVNEQYF. DNA for the CDR3: TGCGCCAGCAGCTTTCGGCAGGGGGTAAACGAGCAGTACTTC. V and J are TRBV5-1 and TRBJ2-7, with 7 nucleotides matching TRBD1. The germline V gene has CDR1 SGHRS and CDR2 YFSETQ. The V segment lost 2 bases and the J segment 5 bases; nucleotides outside the gene matches: 7. The CDR3 runs to 14 residues.

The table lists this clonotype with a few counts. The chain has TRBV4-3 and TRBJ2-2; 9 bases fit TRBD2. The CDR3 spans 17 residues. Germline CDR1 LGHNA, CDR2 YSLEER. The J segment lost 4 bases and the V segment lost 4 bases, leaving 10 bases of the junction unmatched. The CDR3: CASSRLTSTSGTGELFF. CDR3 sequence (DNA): TGCGCCAGCAGCCGCCTCACCTCGACTAGCGGCACCGGGGAGCTGTTTTTT.